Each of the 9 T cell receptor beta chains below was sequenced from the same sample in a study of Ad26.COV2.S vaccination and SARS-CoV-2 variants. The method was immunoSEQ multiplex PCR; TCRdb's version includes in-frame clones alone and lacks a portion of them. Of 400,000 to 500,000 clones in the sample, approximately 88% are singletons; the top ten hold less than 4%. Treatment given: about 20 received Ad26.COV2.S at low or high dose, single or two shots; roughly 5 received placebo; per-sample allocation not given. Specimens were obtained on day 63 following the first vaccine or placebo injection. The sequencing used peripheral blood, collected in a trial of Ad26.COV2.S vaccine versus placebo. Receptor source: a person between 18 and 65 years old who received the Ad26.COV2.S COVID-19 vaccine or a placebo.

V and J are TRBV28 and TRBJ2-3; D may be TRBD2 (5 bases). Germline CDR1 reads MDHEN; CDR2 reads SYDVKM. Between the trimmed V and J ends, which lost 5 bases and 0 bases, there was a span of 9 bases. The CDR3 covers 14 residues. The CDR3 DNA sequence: TGTGCCAGCAGTCCCCGGACTAGCACAGATACGCAGTATTTT. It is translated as CASSPRTSTDTQYF.

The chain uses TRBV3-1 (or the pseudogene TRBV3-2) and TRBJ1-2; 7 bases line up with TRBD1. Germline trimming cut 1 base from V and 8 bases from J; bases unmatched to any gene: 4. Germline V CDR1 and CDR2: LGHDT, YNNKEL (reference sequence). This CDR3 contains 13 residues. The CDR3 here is CASSQGQGGGYTF. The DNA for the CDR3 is TGTGCCAGCAGCCAAGGACAGGGCGGAGGCTACACCTTC.

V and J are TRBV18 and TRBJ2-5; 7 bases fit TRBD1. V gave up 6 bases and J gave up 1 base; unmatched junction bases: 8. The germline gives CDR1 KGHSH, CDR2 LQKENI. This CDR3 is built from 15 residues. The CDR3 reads CASSPSTGAQETQYF. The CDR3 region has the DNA TGTGCCAGCTCCCCGTCTACAGGGGCCCAAGAGACCCAGTACTTC.

As DNA, the CDR3 is TGTGCCAGCAGCGTAGGACGGATCGGGGTTGAGCAGTTCTTC. This gives the protein CASSVGRIGVEQFF. This chain links TRBV9 with TRBJ2-1; a possible D gene is TRBD2 (5 bases). The CDR3 is 14 residues long. Germline CDR1 reads SGDLS; CDR2 reads YYNGEE. Trimming left V 0 bases short and J 9 bases short, with 13 bases between.

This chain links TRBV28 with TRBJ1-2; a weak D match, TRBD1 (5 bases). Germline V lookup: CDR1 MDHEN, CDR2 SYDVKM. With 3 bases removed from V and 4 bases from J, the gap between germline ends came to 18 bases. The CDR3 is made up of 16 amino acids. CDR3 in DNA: TGTGCCAGCAGTTTGTTAAGTAGTAGGGGAATCTATGGCTACACCTTC. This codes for CASSLLSSRGIYGYTF.

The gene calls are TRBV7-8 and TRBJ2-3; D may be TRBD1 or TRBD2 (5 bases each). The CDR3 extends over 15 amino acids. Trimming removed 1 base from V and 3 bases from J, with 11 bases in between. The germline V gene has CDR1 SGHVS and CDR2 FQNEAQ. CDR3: CASSLEGTATDTQYF. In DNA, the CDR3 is TGTGCCAGCAGCTTAGAAGGGACCGCAACAGATACGCAGTATTTT.

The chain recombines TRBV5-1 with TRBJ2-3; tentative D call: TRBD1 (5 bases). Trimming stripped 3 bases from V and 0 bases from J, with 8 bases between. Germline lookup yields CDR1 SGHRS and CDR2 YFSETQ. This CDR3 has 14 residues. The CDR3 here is CASSWTSSTDTQYF. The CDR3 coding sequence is TGCGCCAGCAGCTGGACATCTAGCACAGATACGCAGTATTTT.

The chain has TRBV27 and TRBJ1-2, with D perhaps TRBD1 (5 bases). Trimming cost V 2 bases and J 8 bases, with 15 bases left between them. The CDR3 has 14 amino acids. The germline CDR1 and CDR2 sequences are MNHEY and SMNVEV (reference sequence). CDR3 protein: CASSLGDGRGGYTF. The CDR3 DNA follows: TGTGCCAGCAGTTTAGGGGACGGACGAGGGGGCTACACCTTC.

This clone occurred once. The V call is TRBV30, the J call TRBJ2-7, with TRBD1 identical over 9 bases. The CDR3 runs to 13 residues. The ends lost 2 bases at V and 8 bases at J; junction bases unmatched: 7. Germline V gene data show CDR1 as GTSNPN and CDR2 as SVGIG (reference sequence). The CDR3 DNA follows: TGTGCCTGGAGTCCGGGACAGGGCGTCAAGCAGTACTTC. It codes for CAWSPGQGVKQYF. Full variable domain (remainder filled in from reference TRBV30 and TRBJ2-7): SQTIHQWPATLVQPVGSPLSLECTVEGTSNPNLYWYRQAAGRGLQLLFYSVGIGQISSEVPQNLSASRPQDRQFILSSKKLLLSDSGFYLCAWSPGQGVKQYFGPGTRLTVT.